This T cell receptor beta chain was sequenced during a study of long-term antiretroviral therapy in people with HIV. Researchers report immunoSEQ v3.0 was run at survey level. Sequencing efforts were directed toward roughly 40,000-50,000 T-cell genomes per sample. Libraries were prepared by immunoSEQ multiplex PCR; TCRdb keeps only in-frame clonotypes and omits some of them. The data show roughly 34,000 clones, with 70% to 80% seen just once and roughly 3.1% held by the top ten. From germline, CDR1 is SGHAT and CDR2 FQNNGV. J lost 8 bases, V lost 0 bases, and 12 bases had no gene match. This CDR3 contains 17 residues. Each donor provided at least one pre-ART PBMC sample and at least two post-ART PBMC samples. Findings of the study overall: Pre-ART expanded TRB clones stayed dominant throughout, though often decreasing after ART. Older ART regimens may have been in use when blood was drawn between the mid-2000s and the late 2010s.

Worth noting for this clone: Its cognate antigen is unknown.

Source: unsorted PBMCs, taken 1.9 years after starting antiretroviral therapy. This chain uses TRBV11-2 with TRBJ1-4; 7 bases are a match to TRBD1. The origin of this receptor is a man younger than 35 with HIV. CDR3 coding DNA: TGTGCCAGCAGCTTAGAAATTGGCGACAGGGTCCGGGAAAAACTGTTTTTT. The encoded protein is CASSLEIGDRVREKLFF.